This T cell receptor beta chain was observed in a study of blood T cell repertoires in COVID-19. Study summary: Researchers got acute and convalescent COVID-19 samples from the United States, Italy and Spain. T cells, B-cell-depleted T cells, or PBMCs supplied cDNA or gDNA.

How the authors handled the data: Researchers report that nucleated cell counts were estimated from reference gene primer amplification. Sequencing was performed with immunoSEQ multiplex PCR; in TCRdb, only in-frame clones are kept and a portion is missing. V and J calls and clone size are copied from that table; D and trimming were computed from the DNA. The sample has around 57,000 clones; 82% are singletons. Trimming removed 4 bases at V and 5 bases at J, with 7 bases between. The CDR3 is 12 residues long. In germline, CDR1 is LGHDT, CDR2 YNNKEL (reference sequence). The source material was peripheral blood. This chain connects TRBV3-1 (or the pseudogene TRBV3-2) to TRBJ2-3; D remains unclear. The source is a woman aged 60-75 years with acute or convalescent COVID-19. CDR3 protein: CASSPSGDTQYF. The CDR3 DNA follows: TGTGCCAGCAGCCCCTCGGGAGATACGCAGTATTTT.